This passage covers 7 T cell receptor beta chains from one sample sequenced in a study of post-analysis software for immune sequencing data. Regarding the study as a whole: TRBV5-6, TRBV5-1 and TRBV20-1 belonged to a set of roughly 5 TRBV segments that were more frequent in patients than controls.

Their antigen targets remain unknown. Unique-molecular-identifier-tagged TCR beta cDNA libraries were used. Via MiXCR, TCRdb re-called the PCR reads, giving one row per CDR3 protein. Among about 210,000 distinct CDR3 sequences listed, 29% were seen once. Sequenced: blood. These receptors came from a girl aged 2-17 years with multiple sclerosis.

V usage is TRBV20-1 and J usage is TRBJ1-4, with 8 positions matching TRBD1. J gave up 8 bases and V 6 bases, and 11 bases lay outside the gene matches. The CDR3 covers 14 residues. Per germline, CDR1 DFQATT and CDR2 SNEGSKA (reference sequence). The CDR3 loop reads CSATTGGVGEKLFF. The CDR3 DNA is TGCAGTGCAACTACAGGGGGAGTCGGGGAAAAACTGTTTTTT.

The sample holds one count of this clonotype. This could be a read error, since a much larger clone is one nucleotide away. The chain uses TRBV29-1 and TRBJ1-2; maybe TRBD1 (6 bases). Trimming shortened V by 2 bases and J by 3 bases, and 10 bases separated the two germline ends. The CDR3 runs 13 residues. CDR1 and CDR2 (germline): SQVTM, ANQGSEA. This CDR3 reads CSVEQGSHYGYTF. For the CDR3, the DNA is TGCAGCGTTGAACAGGGGTCCCACTATGGCTACACCTTC.

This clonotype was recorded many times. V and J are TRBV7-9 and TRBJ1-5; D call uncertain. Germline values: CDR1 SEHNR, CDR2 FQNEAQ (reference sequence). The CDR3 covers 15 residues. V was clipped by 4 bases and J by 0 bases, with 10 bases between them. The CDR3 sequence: CASSSLGISNQPQHF. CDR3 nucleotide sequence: TGTGCCAGCAGCTCCCTTGGGATTAGCAATCAGCCCCAGCATTTT.

CDR3 DNA: TGCAGTGCGACCGGGACAACCGCCTCTGGGGCCAACGTCCTGACTTTC. This gives the protein CSATGTTASGANVLTF. V usage is TRBV20-1 and J usage is TRBJ2-6; D possibly corresponds to TRBD1 (6 bases). V lost 6 bases to trimming and J lost 0 bases, with 15 bases between them. CDR1 and CDR2 from the germline V gene are DFQATT and SNEGSKA (reference sequence). The CDR3 length is 16 residues.

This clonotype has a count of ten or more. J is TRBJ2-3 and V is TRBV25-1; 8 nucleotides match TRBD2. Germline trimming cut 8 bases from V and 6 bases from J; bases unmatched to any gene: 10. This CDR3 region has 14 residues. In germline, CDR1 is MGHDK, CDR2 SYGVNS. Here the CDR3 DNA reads TGTGCCAGCGCTACTAGCGGCCGTGGGGATACGCAGTATTTT. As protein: CASATSGRGDTQYF.

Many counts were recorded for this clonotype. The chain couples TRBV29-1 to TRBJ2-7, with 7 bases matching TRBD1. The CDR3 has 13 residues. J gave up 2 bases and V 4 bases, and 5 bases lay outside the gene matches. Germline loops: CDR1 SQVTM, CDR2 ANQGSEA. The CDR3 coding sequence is TGCAGCGTTGGACAGGGTGGCCCCTACGAGCAGTACTTC. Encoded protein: CSVGQGGPYEQYF.

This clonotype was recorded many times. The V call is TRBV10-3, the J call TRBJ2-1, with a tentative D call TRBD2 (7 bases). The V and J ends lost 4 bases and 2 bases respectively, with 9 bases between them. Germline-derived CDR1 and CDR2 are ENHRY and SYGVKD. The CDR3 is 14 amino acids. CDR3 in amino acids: CAISGGGPYNEQFF. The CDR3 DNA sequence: TGTGCCATCAGTGGGGGGGGCCCCTACAATGAGCAGTTCTTC.